This is a list of T cell receptor beta chains from one sample in a study of control samples from healthy donors and cancer patients. Assay: immunoSEQ multiplex PCR; the TCRdb copy retains only in-frame clones and omits some. The table includes about 190,000 clones, approximately 92% detected once. The sequencing sample was made of blood. The receptors come from a man younger than 30 in good health. The CDR3 runs from the conserved cysteine through the conserved F or W. The D gene is left open where the match is weak. Some rows have no size entry. The others give once, few or many, or a class for an expanded clone.

j_call: TRBJ2-6
d_call: TRBD1
v_call: TRBV2
clone_size: .
cdr3_nt: TGTGCCAGCAGCGTTACCGGGACAGGGGTTTTATCCGTCCTGACTTTC
cdr3_aa: CASSVTGTGVLSVLTF

j_call: TRBJ1-2
d_call: .
v_call: TRBV19
clone_size: .
cdr3_nt: TGTGCCAGTAGCACGGACAGAGCTAACTATGGCTACACCTTC
cdr3_aa: CASSTDRANYGYTF

j_call: TRBJ1-4
d_call: TRBD1
v_call: TRBV19
clone_size: .
cdr3_nt: TGTGCCAGTAGTAGGACAGGAACGGCAACTAATGAAAAACTGTTTTTT
cdr3_aa: CASSRTGTATNEKLFF

j_call: TRBJ1-1
d_call: .
v_call: TRBV5-4
clone_size: .
cdr3_nt: TGTGCCAGCAGCTTGGACCCGGGGCACAACACTGAAGCTTTCTTT
cdr3_aa: CASSLDPGHNTEAFF

j_call: TRBJ1-2
d_call: .
v_call: TRBV2
clone_size: .
cdr3_nt: TGTGCCAGCAGTGAAACAGGCCTTAACTATGGCTACACCTTC
cdr3_aa: CASSETGLNYGYTF

j_call: TRBJ2-5
d_call: .
v_call: TRBV6-1
clone_size: .
cdr3_nt: TGTGCCAGCAGTGAAGCGAGAGGACAGCAAGAGACCCAGTACTTC
cdr3_aa: CASSEARGQQETQYF

j_call: TRBJ1-5
d_call: .
v_call: TRBV6-5
clone_size: few
cdr3_nt: TGTGCCAGCAGTTACTCGAGGGGTCAGCCCCAGCATTTT
cdr3_aa: CASSYSRGQPQHF

j_call: TRBJ1-1
d_call: .
v_call: TRBV10-3
clone_size: .
cdr3_nt: TGTGCCATCAGTGAGTCCGGCCCGGGGAACACTGAAGCTTTCTTT
cdr3_aa: CAISESGPGNTEAFF

j_call: TRBJ2-3
d_call: .
v_call: TRBV27
clone_size: .
cdr3_nt: TGTGCCAGCGGGGCGAGGGACGATACGCAGTATTTT
cdr3_aa: CASGARDDTQYF

j_call: TRBJ2-1
d_call: TRBD2
v_call: TRBV6-5
clone_size: .
cdr3_nt: TGTGCCAGCAGTTCCCGGCGAGCGGGGCGGAATGAGCAGTTCTTC
cdr3_aa: CASSSRRAGRNEQFF

j_call: TRBJ1-5
d_call: TRBD1
v_call: TRBV28
clone_size: .
cdr3_nt: TGTGCCAGCAGTTCAACAGGGGCGAAAGATCAGCCCCAGCATTTT
cdr3_aa: CASSSTGAKDQPQHF

j_call: TRBJ2-7
d_call: .
v_call: TRBV4-1
clone_size: .
cdr3_nt: TGCGCCAGCAGCCAACCACTATCCTCCTACGAGCAGTACTTC
cdr3_aa: CASSQPLSSYEQYF

j_call: TRBJ2-5
d_call: TRBD2
v_call: TRBV18
clone_size: .
cdr3_nt: TGTGCCAGCTCATCCGGGACTAGCGCCGAGACCCAGTACTTC
cdr3_aa: CASSSGTSAETQYF

j_call: TRBJ2-3
d_call: TRBD1
v_call: TRBV14
clone_size: .
cdr3_nt: TGTGCCAGCAGCTACAGGGGACAGAGCACAGATACGCAGTATTTT
cdr3_aa: CASSYRGQSTDTQYF

j_call: TRBJ1-2
d_call: TRBD1
v_call: TRBV5-1
clone_size: .
cdr3_nt: TGCGCCAGCAGCTACGACAGGGAATATGGCTACACCTTC
cdr3_aa: CASSYDREYGYTF

j_call: TRBJ1-6
d_call: .
v_call: TRBV7-2
clone_size: .
cdr3_nt: TGTGCCAGTGGGCCCCGACGCAATTCACCCCTCCACTTT
cdr3_aa: CASGPRRNSPLHF

j_call: TRBJ2-1
d_call: .
v_call: TRBV2
clone_size: .
cdr3_nt: TGTGCCAGCAGTGAATGGCTTTACAATGAGCAGTTCTTC
cdr3_aa: CASSEWLYNEQFF

j_call: TRBJ2-1
d_call: .
v_call: TRBV9
clone_size: .
cdr3_nt: TGTGCCAGCAGCGTAGGCCGAGTAGGTAATGAGCAGTTCTTC
cdr3_aa: CASSVGRVGNEQFF

j_call: TRBJ1-1
d_call: .
v_call: TRBV6-5
clone_size: .
cdr3_nt: TGTGCCAGCACCATCGTAGAGGGTACGACTGAAGCTTTCTTT
cdr3_aa: CASTIVEGTTEAFF

j_call: TRBJ2-6
d_call: TRBD1
v_call: TRBV9
clone_size: .
cdr3_nt: TGTGCCAGCAGCGACTACAGGGGGCAAGCTGGGGCCAACGTCCTGACTTTC
cdr3_aa: CASSDYRGQAGANVLTF

j_call: TRBJ1-3
d_call: TRBD1
v_call: TRBV7-3
clone_size: once
cdr3_nt: TGTGCCAGCAGCTGGACAGGGGGCTCTGGAAACACCATATATTTT
cdr3_aa: CASSWTGGSGNTIYF

j_call: TRBJ1-1
d_call: .
v_call: TRBV2
clone_size: .
cdr3_nt: TGTGCCAGCAGTGGTCAAGTGGACACTGAAGCTTTCTTT
cdr3_aa: CASSGQVDTEAFF

j_call: TRBJ2-5
d_call: .
v_call: TRBV14
clone_size: .
cdr3_nt: TGTGCCAGCAGCCAAGTCCCCCGAGAGACCCAGTACTTC
cdr3_aa: CASSQVPRETQYF

j_call: TRBJ2-6
d_call: .
v_call: TRBV18
clone_size: .
cdr3_nt: TGTGCCAGCTCACCACCGGGCCTCTTTGGGGCCTTGTCCGGGGCCAACGTCCTGACTTTC
cdr3_aa: CASSPPGLFGALSGANVLTF

j_call: TRBJ2-1
d_call: .
v_call: TRBV27
clone_size: .
cdr3_nt: TGTGCCAGCAGTTTATCTGGCGGGAACTACAATGAGCAGTTCTTC
cdr3_aa: CASSLSGGNYNEQFF

j_call: TRBJ1-4
d_call: TRBD1
v_call: TRBV7-9
clone_size: .
cdr3_nt: TGTGCCAGCAGTCGGACAGGTACTAATGAAAAACTGTTTTTT
cdr3_aa: CASSRTGTNEKLFF

j_call: TRBJ1-4
d_call: .
v_call: TRBV7-9
clone_size: .
cdr3_nt: TGTGCCAGCAGCTTAACTGAAAAACTGTTTTTT
cdr3_aa: CASSLTEKLFF

j_call: TRBJ1-1
d_call: .
v_call: TRBV11-3
clone_size: .
cdr3_nt: TGTGCCAGCAGCTTAGATGGGAACACTGAAGCTTTCTTT
cdr3_aa: CASSLDGNTEAFF

j_call: TRBJ1-6
d_call: .
v_call: TRBV19
clone_size: .
cdr3_nt: TGTGCCAGTAGGGGGGAAAGTAGAACACCCCTCCACTTT
cdr3_aa: CASRGESRTPLHF

j_call: TRBJ1-6
d_call: TRBD1
v_call: TRBV12-3/TRBV12-4
clone_size: .
cdr3_nt: TGTGCCAGCAGTGGGACAGTTTCTGCACCCCTCCACTTT
cdr3_aa: CASSGTVSAPLHF

j_call: TRBJ1-2
d_call: TRBD1
v_call: TRBV29-1
clone_size: .
cdr3_nt: TGCAGCGTTTACAGGGGGAATGGCTACACCTTC
cdr3_aa: CSVYRGNGYTF

j_call: TRBJ2-3
d_call: .
v_call: TRBV27
clone_size: .
cdr3_nt: TGTGCCAGCACACTCCTCGGGAGCGGTACTTATACGCAGTATTTT
cdr3_aa: CASTLLGSGTYTQYF

j_call: TRBJ2-4
d_call: .
v_call: TRBV2
clone_size: .
cdr3_nt: TGTGCCAGCAGACAGTCAAAAAACATTCAGTACTTC
cdr3_aa: CASRQSKNIQYF

j_call: TRBJ2-5
d_call: .
v_call: TRBV12-5
clone_size: .
cdr3_nt: TGTGCTAGTGGTGTAACCTCTCTCGTCGAGGAGGTGGGAGAGACCCAGTACTTC
cdr3_aa: CASGVTSLVEEVGETQYF

j_call: TRBJ2-3
d_call: .
v_call: TRBV9
clone_size: .
cdr3_nt: TGTGCCAGCAACATTGATAGCACAGATACGCAGTATTTT
cdr3_aa: CASNIDSTDTQYF

j_call: TRBJ2-7
d_call: .
v_call: TRBV29-1
clone_size: .
cdr3_nt: TGCAGCGTTGCCGACAGGCTCGACGAGCAGTACTTC
cdr3_aa: CSVADRLDEQYF

j_call: TRBJ1-2
d_call: TRBD1
v_call: TRBV12-3/TRBV12-4
clone_size: .
cdr3_nt: TGTGCCAGCAGAATGGACAGGGCGAATGGCTACACCTTC
cdr3_aa: CASRMDRANGYTF

j_call: TRBJ1-4
d_call: .
v_call: TRBV18
clone_size: .
cdr3_nt: TGTGCCAGCTCAACGGCGAAGGGGAGAGAAAAACTGTTTTTT
cdr3_aa: CASSTAKGREKLFF

j_call: TRBJ1-6
d_call: TRBD1
v_call: TRBV6-1
clone_size: .
cdr3_nt: TGTGCCAGCAGTGAAGGGGGGACAGGGGGGCGACCCCTCCACTTT
cdr3_aa: CASSEGGTGGRPLHF

j_call: TRBJ2-3
d_call: .
v_call: TRBV5-1
clone_size: .
cdr3_nt: TGCGCCAGCAGCTTGGTTGGCGGGACTAGCACAGATACGCAGTATTTT
cdr3_aa: CASSLVGGTSTDTQYF

j_call: TRBJ1-2
d_call: .
v_call: TRBV6-6
clone_size: .
cdr3_nt: TGTGCCAGCAGTTCCGGGGGGGGGAGCTATGGCTACACCTTC
cdr3_aa: CASSSGGGSYGYTF

j_call: TRBJ2-3
d_call: TRBD1
v_call: TRBV9
clone_size: .
cdr3_nt: TGTGCCAGCAGCCCAAAGGGGGACAGGGGATACGATACGCAGTATTTT
cdr3_aa: CASSPKGDRGYDTQYF

j_call: TRBJ2-1
d_call: .
v_call: TRBV3-1/TRBV3-2
clone_size: .
cdr3_nt: TGTGCCAGCAGCCAAGAACGAGTCGATGAGCAGTTCTTC
cdr3_aa: CASSQERVDEQFF

j_call: TRBJ2-3
d_call: .
v_call: TRBV5-6
clone_size: .
cdr3_nt: TGTGCCAGCAGCTTGGTTGGGAGCACAGATACGCAGTATTTT
cdr3_aa: CASSLVGSTDTQYF

j_call: TRBJ1-1
d_call: .
v_call: TRBV5-1
clone_size: .
cdr3_nt: TGCGCCAGCAGCCTTATTCCGGGGGCGGGGGTGAACACTGAAGCTTTCTTT
cdr3_aa: CASSLIPGAGVNTEAFF

j_call: TRBJ1-2
d_call: TRBD1
v_call: TRBV5-4
clone_size: .
cdr3_nt: TGTGCCAGCAGCCAGGGGACAGGGGGCGACTATGGCTACACCTTC
cdr3_aa: CASSQGTGGDYGYTF

j_call: TRBJ2-1
d_call: TRBD2
v_call: TRBV2
clone_size: .
cdr3_nt: TGTGCCAGCAGAAGGACTAGCGGGGGAGCAAATGAGCAGTTCTTC
cdr3_aa: CASRRTSGGANEQFF

j_call: TRBJ2-2
d_call: .
v_call: TRBV4-1
clone_size: .
cdr3_nt: TGCGCCAGCAGCCAAGGACAGCTGAACACCGGGGAGCTGTTTTTT
cdr3_aa: CASSQGQLNTGELFF

j_call: TRBJ1-1
d_call: .
v_call: TRBV7-9
clone_size: .
cdr3_nt: TGTGCCAGCAGCTTAGTAGTGGGTTTAACTGAAGCTTTCTTT
cdr3_aa: CASSLVVGLTEAFF

j_call: TRBJ1-2
d_call: TRBD1
v_call: TRBV9
clone_size: few
cdr3_nt: TGTGCCAGCAGCGAACGGACAGGGAACTATGGCTACACCTTC
cdr3_aa: CASSERTGNYGYTF

j_call: TRBJ1-5
d_call: .
v_call: TRBV29-1
clone_size: few
cdr3_nt: TGCAGCGTTGTATTTCAGGGGTTGGGCAATCAGCCCCAGCATTTT
cdr3_aa: CSVVFQGLGNQPQHF

j_call: TRBJ2-7
d_call: TRBD2
v_call: TRBV27
clone_size: .
cdr3_nt: TGTGCCAGCAGTCCCCGGGGGAGGGGCCACGAGCAGTACTTC
cdr3_aa: CASSPRGRGHEQYF

j_call: TRBJ1-2
d_call: .
v_call: TRBV10-3
clone_size: .
cdr3_nt: TGTGCCATCTCTGAGCTGGGGGGCTACACCTTC
cdr3_aa: CAISELGGYTF

j_call: TRBJ1-6
d_call: .
v_call: TRBV25-1
clone_size: .
cdr3_nt: TGTGCCAGCAGTGAAAGCTCATCGGCGGGGGCCCTCCACTTT
cdr3_aa: CASSESSSAGALHF

j_call: TRBJ1-1
d_call: .
v_call: TRBV24-1
clone_size: .
cdr3_nt: TGTGCCACCAGTGATTCTAAACTAGGGGACACTGAAGCTTTCTTT
cdr3_aa: CATSDSKLGDTEAFF